The clone carrying this TCR beta chain was seen repeatedly, ten times or more. With 5 bases removed from V and 2 bases from J, the gap between germline ends came to 21 bases. This CDR3 contains 17 residues. Germline assignment: CDR1 PRHDT and CDR2 FYEKMQ (reference sequence). This sample stems from a study of blood T cell repertoires in COVID-19. Using immunoSEQ multiplex PCR, the repertoire was profiled, and TCRdb retains in-frame clones only, with some absent. The sample has more than 200,000 clones, 70% to 90% seen once. This chain joins TRBV13 and TRBJ2-5; TRBD2 is a possible D gene (7 bases). Sample: peripheral blood. The sequence derives from a man aged 25 to 40 with active or convalescent COVID-19. CDR3 amino acids: CASSNRMGGRLQETQYF. The DNA for the CDR3 is TGTGCCAGCAGCAATCGTATGGGGGGGCGCCTTCAAGAGACCCAGTACTTC.